The present entry profiles one T cell receptor (beta chain) with its context. The sample originates from a study of blood T cell repertoires in COVID-19. At the level of the study: Specimens from acute and convalescent COVID-19 originated in the United States, Italy and Spain. PBMCs, B-cell-depleted T cells, or T cells were the source of the cDNA or gDNA that made up the material.

Germline V gives CDR1 LGHNT, CDR2 FRNRAP. The CDR3 consists of 14 residues. The V gene end was trimmed by 5 bases and the J gene end by 5 bases; junction bases not matched to a gene: 6. The authors' processing: Estimation of nucleated cell counts relied on the amplification of reference gene primers. Generated by immunoSEQ multiplex PCR, the TCRdb table keeps only in-frame clones and is missing some. The DNA gave D and trimming, while V, J and clone size come from that table. The sample contains roughly 120,000 clones, about 88% of which appear only once. This TCR came from a woman between 65 and 79 years old who had recovered from COVID-19. Sample: peripheral blood. The chain combines TRBV12-5 with TRBJ2-3; 8 bases map to TRBD2. DNA of the CDR3: TGTGCTAGTGGTCGTAGCGGGGCTGGAGATACGCAGTATTTT. Translation: CASGRSGAGDTQYF.